The sequence of this TCR beta chain was determined in a study of blood T cell repertoires in COVID-19. Across the study: There were acute and convalescent COVID-19 samples, and they came from the United States, Italy and Spain.

The germline CDR1 and CDR2 sequences are LNHDA and SQIVND (reference sequence). The CDR3 length is 13 residues. Assay used: immunoSEQ multiplex PCR; TCRdb lists only in-frame clones, some missing. The data contain about 200,000 clones, more than 80% of them singletons. A remark on this clone: A read error may produce the germline difference seen at one junction end.

Participant age was about 18 to 89 years, and participants resided in roughly 24 US areas. The chain combines TRBV19 with TRBJ1-2, with 8 nucleotides matching TRBD1. Sequencing used PBMCs or T cells enriched from blood (not recorded which). The sequence derives from a woman under 30 who had recovered from COVID-19. This CDR3 is CSISGQAKYGYTF. The CDR3, as DNA: TGTTCTATCTCGGGACAGGCTAAATATGGCTACACCTTC.